This is a list of T cell receptor beta chains from one sample in a study of beta chain features in type 1 diabetes. Profiling relied on immunoSEQ multiplex PCR, and the TCRdb table lists in-frame clones only, not all of them. The sample contains 95,000 to 150,000 clones, approximately 16% of which appear only once. Source material: central memory CD4+ T cells from blood. These receptors all stem from a man aged 25 to 45 with type 1 diabetes. The CDR3 runs from the conserved cysteine through the conserved F or W. A D gene is named only where the DNA matches it firmly. The listing skips clone size in some rows; elsewhere it reads once, few, many or a size class.

d_gene: -
j_gene: TRBJ2-5
len: 13
v_gene: TRBV4-3
abundance: few
CDR3aa: CASSQGPQETQYF
CDR3nt: TGCGCCAGCAGCCAAGGGCCCCAAGAGACCCAGTACTTC

d_gene: -
j_gene: TRBJ2-6
len: 13
v_gene: TRBV29-1
abundance: few
CDR3aa: CSASLRGANVLTF
CDR3nt: TGCAGCGCTTCTTTGAGGGGGGCCAACGTCCTGACTTTC

d_gene: -
j_gene: TRBJ1-1
len: 15
v_gene: TRBV19
abundance: -
CDR3aa: CASSIETAMNTEAFF
CDR3nt: TGTGCCAGTAGTATAGAGACAGCCATGAACACTGAAGCTTTCTTT

d_gene: -
j_gene: TRBJ1-6
len: 16
v_gene: TRBV9
abundance: few
CDR3aa: CASSPDGVGYNSPLHF
CDR3nt: TGTGCCAGCAGTCCCGACGGAGTCGGCTATAATTCACCCCTCCACTTT

d_gene: -
j_gene: TRBJ1-5
len: 15
v_gene: TRBV15
abundance: -
CDR3aa: CATSRGSTGPRPQHF
CDR3nt: TGTGCCACCAGCAGAGGGTCGACAGGCCCGCGGCCCCAGCATTTT

d_gene: TRBD1
j_gene: TRBJ1-1
len: 13
v_gene: TRBV2
abundance: few
CDR3aa: CASLRTGNTEAFF
CDR3nt: TGTGCCAGCCTAAGGACAGGGAACACTGAAGCTTTCTTT

d_gene: -
j_gene: TRBJ1-2
len: 12
v_gene: TRBV13
abundance: few
CDR3aa: CASSDTGTGYTF
CDR3nt: TGTGCCAGCAGCGATACAGGGACCGGCTACACCTTC

d_gene: TRBD1
j_gene: TRBJ2-1
len: 15
v_gene: TRBV19
abundance: -
CDR3aa: CASSRQGNSYNEQFF
CDR3nt: TGTGCCAGTTCGAGACAGGGTAACTCCTACAATGAGCAGTTCTTC

d_gene: -
j_gene: TRBJ2-1
len: 14
v_gene: TRBV18
abundance: few
CDR3aa: CASSPTSSDNEQFF
CDR3nt: TGTGCCAGCTCACCCACAAGTAGCGACAATGAGCAGTTCTTC

d_gene: -
j_gene: TRBJ2-5
len: 11
v_gene: TRBV7-2
abundance: many
CDR3aa: CASSFRETQYF
CDR3nt: TGTGCCAGCAGCTTTCGCGAGACCCAGTACTTC

d_gene: -
j_gene: TRBJ2-3
len: 13
v_gene: TRBV12-5
abundance: few
CDR3aa: CASAFGRLDTQYF
CDR3nt: TGTGCTAGTGCCTTTGGCAGACTAGATACGCAGTATTTT

d_gene: TRBD2
j_gene: TRBJ2-5
len: 15
v_gene: TRBV11-2
abundance: few
CDR3aa: CASSPGLDGRGPQYF
CDR3nt: TGTGCCAGCAGCCCCGGACTAGACGGGCGTGGTCCCCAGTACTTC

d_gene: -
j_gene: TRBJ2-3
len: 15
v_gene: TRBV4-3
abundance: few
CDR3aa: CASSQVFSSTDTQYF
CDR3nt: TGCGCCAGCAGCCAAGTCTTTTCTAGCACAGATACGCAGTATTTT

d_gene: -
j_gene: TRBJ2-7
len: 15
v_gene: TRBV29-1
abundance: once
CDR3aa: CSVWGSGASSYEQYF
CDR3nt: TGCAGCGTTTGGGGTTCAGGGGCATCTTCCTACGAGCAGTACTTC

d_gene: -
j_gene: TRBJ2-3
len: 13
v_gene: TRBV7-3
abundance: few
CDR3aa: CASSLGQKDTQYF
CDR3nt: TGTGCCAGCAGCTTAGGTCAGAAAGATACGCAGTATTTT

d_gene: -
j_gene: TRBJ2-5
len: 11
v_gene: TRBV4-2
abundance: few
CDR3aa: CASSAQETQYF
CDR3nt: TGTGCCAGCAGCGCGCAAGAGACCCAGTACTTC

d_gene: TRBD2
j_gene: TRBJ2-1
len: 15
v_gene: TRBV4-3
abundance: few
CDR3aa: CASSQGLANYNEQFF
CDR3nt: TGCGCCAGCAGCCAAGGACTAGCGAACTACAATGAGCAGTTCTTC

d_gene: -
j_gene: TRBJ1-2
len: 14
v_gene: TRBV9
abundance: -
CDR3aa: CASSPGGLGQGYTF
CDR3nt: TGTGCCAGCAGCCCCGGGGGGCTAGGGCAGGGCTACACCTTC

d_gene: -
j_gene: TRBJ1-2
len: 18
v_gene: TRBV5-1
abundance: few
CDR3aa: CASSLAGAGHHDNYGYTF
CDR3nt: TGCGCCAGCAGCTTGGCCGGGGCAGGGCACCATGATAACTATGGCTACACCTTC

d_gene: -
j_gene: TRBJ2-5
len: 15
v_gene: TRBV18
abundance: few
CDR3aa: CASSPVASSPETQYF
CDR3nt: TGTGCCAGCTCACCAGTGGCTTCCAGCCCGGAGACCCAGTACTTC

d_gene: -
j_gene: TRBJ1-6
len: 13
v_gene: TRBV2
abundance: -
CDR3aa: CASQRRGDSPLHF
CDR3nt: TGTGCCAGTCAACGAAGAGGCGATTCACCCCTCCACTTT

d_gene: -
j_gene: TRBJ2-2
len: 15
v_gene: TRBV7-2
abundance: few
CDR3aa: CASRPNPSGGGELFF
CDR3nt: TGTGCCAGCAGGCCCAACCCCTCTGGAGGCGGGGAGCTGTTTTTT

d_gene: -
j_gene: TRBJ1-5
len: 14
v_gene: TRBV5-1
abundance: -
CDR3aa: CASSLEGISQPQHF
CDR3nt: TGCGCCAGCAGCTTGGAAGGGATCTCTCAGCCCCAGCATTTT

d_gene: TRBD2
j_gene: TRBJ2-3
len: 15
v_gene: TRBV30
abundance: few
CDR3aa: CAWSPLLADGDTQYF
CDR3nt: TGTGCCTGGAGCCCCCTGCTAGCGGACGGAGATACGCAGTATTTT

d_gene: -
j_gene: TRBJ2-7
len: 15
v_gene: TRBV21-1
abundance: few
CDR3aa: CASSKGGISQDEQYF
CDR3nt: TGTGCCAGCAGCAAAGGCGGTATATCGCAGGACGAGCAGTACTTC

d_gene: -
j_gene: TRBJ2-3
len: 13
v_gene: TRBV30
abundance: -
CDR3aa: CAWSVLLADTQYF
CDR3nt: TGTGCCTGGAGTGTATTGCTTGCGGATACGCAGTATTTT

d_gene: TRBD1
j_gene: TRBJ2-2
len: 15
v_gene: TRBV5-1
abundance: -
CDR3aa: CASSLGQGAAGELFF
CDR3nt: TGCGCCAGCAGCTTGGGACAGGGGGCCGCCGGGGAGCTGTTTTTT

d_gene: -
j_gene: TRBJ2-7
len: 11
v_gene: TRBV6-6
abundance: -
CDR3aa: CASSPQGEQYF
CDR3nt: TGTGCCAGCAGCCCTCAGGGCGAGCAGTACTTC

d_gene: TRBD1
j_gene: TRBJ2-3
len: 13
v_gene: TRBV29-1
abundance: -
CDR3aa: CSVDRTYTDTQYF
CDR3nt: TGCAGCGTGGACAGGACATACACAGATACGCAGTATTTT

d_gene: TRBD2
j_gene: TRBJ2-3
len: 15
v_gene: TRBV30
abundance: -
CDR3aa: CAWTLGYGGADTQYF
CDR3nt: TGTGCCTGGACCCTCGGCTACGGGGGGGCAGATACGCAGTATTTT

d_gene: -
j_gene: TRBJ1-5
len: 14
v_gene: TRBV30
abundance: few
CDR3aa: CAWSMAISNQPQHF
CDR3nt: TGTGCCTGGAGTATGGCGATTAGCAATCAGCCCCAGCATTTT

d_gene: TRBD1
j_gene: TRBJ1-1
len: 16
v_gene: TRBV18
abundance: -
CDR3aa: CASSPRQGPENTEAFF
CDR3nt: TGTGCCAGCTCACCAAGACAGGGCCCGGAGAACACTGAAGCTTTCTTT

d_gene: TRBD1
j_gene: TRBJ1-2
len: 12
v_gene: TRBV5-1
abundance: -
CDR3aa: CATSGTDYGYTF
CDR3nt: TGCGCCACCAGCGGGACAGACTATGGCTACACCTTC

d_gene: -
j_gene: TRBJ1-2
len: 14
v_gene: TRBV19
abundance: -
CDR3aa: CASSMLGGPYGYTF
CDR3nt: TGTGCCAGTAGTATGCTCGGCGGTCCCTATGGCTACACCTTC

d_gene: -
j_gene: TRBJ1-2
len: 13
v_gene: TRBV30
abundance: -
CDR3aa: CAWSEGHNYGYTF
CDR3nt: TGTGCCTGGAGTGAGGGACATAACTATGGCTACACCTTC

d_gene: -
j_gene: TRBJ1-2
len: 14
v_gene: TRBV18
abundance: -
CDR3aa: CASSPSRDNYGYTF
CDR3nt: TGTGCCAGCTCACCAAGCAGGGATAACTATGGCTACACCTTC

d_gene: -
j_gene: TRBJ2-3
len: 15
v_gene: TRBV29-1
abundance: few
CDR3aa: CSVERGQGNADTQYF
CDR3nt: TGCAGCGTTGAACGTGGCCAGGGTAACGCAGATACGCAGTATTTT

d_gene: TRBD1
j_gene: TRBJ2-7
len: 15
v_gene: TRBV7-2
abundance: once
CDR3aa: CASSYDRDSAYEQYF
CDR3nt: TGTGCCAGCAGCTATGACAGGGATTCAGCGTACGAGCAGTACTTC

d_gene: TRBD1
j_gene: TRBJ2-5
len: 14
v_gene: TRBV7-2
abundance: few
CDR3aa: CASSLVDRGQTQYF
CDR3nt: TGTGCCAGCAGCTTAGTAGACAGGGGGCAGACCCAGTACTTC

d_gene: -
j_gene: TRBJ2-1
len: 12
v_gene: TRBV5-1
abundance: few
CDR3aa: CASSSGLGEQFF
CDR3nt: TGCGCCAGCAGCTCAGGACTTGGGGAGCAGTTCTTC

d_gene: -
j_gene: TRBJ1-1
len: 13
v_gene: TRBV9
abundance: few
CDR3aa: CASSVDWRTEAFF
CDR3nt: TGTGCCAGCAGCGTCGATTGGCGCACTGAAGCTTTCTTT

d_gene: -
j_gene: TRBJ2-3
len: 14
v_gene: TRBV14
abundance: -
CDR3aa: CASSRERAWDTQYF
CDR3nt: TGTGCCAGCAGCCGAGAGCGGGCCTGGGATACGCAGTATTTT

d_gene: -
j_gene: TRBJ2-4
len: 11
v_gene: TRBV7-8
abundance: few
CDR3aa: CARDRKNIQYF
CDR3nt: TGTGCCAGGGACAGAAAAAACATTCAGTACTTC

d_gene: -
j_gene: TRBJ2-7
len: 14
v_gene: TRBV5-6
abundance: -
CDR3aa: CASSFGGPDYEQYF
CDR3nt: TGTGCCAGCAGCTTCGGAGGGCCCGACTACGAGCAGTACTTC

d_gene: TRBD1
j_gene: TRBJ1-1
len: 13
v_gene: TRBV2
abundance: few
CDR3aa: CASSGTGDTEAFF
CDR3nt: TGTGCCAGCAGTGGGACAGGGGACACTGAAGCTTTCTTT

d_gene: TRBD1
j_gene: TRBJ1-2
len: 14
v_gene: TRBV10-3
abundance: -
CDR3aa: CAISEGTDHYGYTF
CDR3nt: TGTGCCATCAGTGAAGGGACAGACCATTATGGCTACACCTTC

d_gene: -
j_gene: TRBJ1-1
len: 12
v_gene: TRBV19
abundance: few
CDR3aa: CASIGMNTEAFF
CDR3nt: TGTGCCAGTATAGGCATGAACACTGAAGCTTTCTTT

d_gene: -
j_gene: TRBJ2-7
len: 13
v_gene: TRBV11-2
abundance: few
CDR3aa: CASSFYSPDGQYF
CDR3nt: TGTGCCAGCAGCTTCTATTCACCCGACGGGCAGTACTTC

d_gene: -
j_gene: TRBJ2-3
len: 13
v_gene: TRBV2
abundance: few
CDR3aa: CASSDSQPDTQYF
CDR3nt: TGTGCCAGCAGTGATTCACAGCCAGATACGCAGTATTTT

d_gene: -
j_gene: TRBJ2-1
len: 15
v_gene: TRBV6-6
abundance: few
CDR3aa: CASSRPGPVGNEQFF
CDR3nt: TGTGCCAGCTCTAGACCGGGCCCCGTGGGGAATGAGCAGTTCTTC

d_gene: -
j_gene: TRBJ2-2
len: 15
v_gene: TRBV7-8
abundance: few
CDR3aa: CASSFRGPNTGELFF
CDR3nt: TGTGCCAGCAGCTTCCGGGGACCAAACACCGGGGAGCTGTTTTTT

d_gene: -
j_gene: TRBJ1-2
len: 13
v_gene: TRBV14
abundance: -
CDR3aa: CASSQVGPRGYTF
CDR3nt: TGTGCCAGCAGCCAAGTAGGTCCTCGGGGCTACACCTTC

d_gene: -
j_gene: TRBJ2-3
len: 13
v_gene: TRBV7-2
abundance: -
CDR3aa: CASSSNGPDTQYF
CDR3nt: TGTGCCAGCAGCTCCAACGGGCCAGATACGCAGTATTTT

d_gene: -
j_gene: TRBJ2-7
len: 15
v_gene: TRBV21-1
abundance: few
CDR3aa: CASSKAEGSNYEQYF
CDR3nt: TGTGCCAGCAGCAAAGCTGAGGGTTCCAACTACGAGCAGTACTTC

d_gene: -
j_gene: TRBJ1-2
len: 14
v_gene: TRBV6-1
abundance: few
CDR3aa: CASSEVGSYYGYTF
CDR3nt: TGTGCCAGCAGTGAAGTCGGCAGCTACTATGGCTACACCTTC